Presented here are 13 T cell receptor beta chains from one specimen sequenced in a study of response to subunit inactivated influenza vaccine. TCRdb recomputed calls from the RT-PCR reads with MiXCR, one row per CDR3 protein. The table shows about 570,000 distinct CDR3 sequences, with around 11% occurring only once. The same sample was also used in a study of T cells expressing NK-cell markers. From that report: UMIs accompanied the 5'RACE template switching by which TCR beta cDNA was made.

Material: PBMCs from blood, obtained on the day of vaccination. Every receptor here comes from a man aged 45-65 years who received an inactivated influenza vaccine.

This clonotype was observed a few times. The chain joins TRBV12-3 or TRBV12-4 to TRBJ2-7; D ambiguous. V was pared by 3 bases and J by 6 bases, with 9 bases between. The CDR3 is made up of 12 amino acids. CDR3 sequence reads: CASSFYRSEQYF. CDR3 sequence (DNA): TGTGCCAGCAGTTTTTACAGAAGCGAGCAGTACTTC.

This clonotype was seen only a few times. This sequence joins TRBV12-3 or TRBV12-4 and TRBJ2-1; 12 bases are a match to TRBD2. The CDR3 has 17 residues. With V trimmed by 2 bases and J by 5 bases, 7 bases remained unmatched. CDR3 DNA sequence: TGTGCCAGCAGTTTATCTAGCGGGGGGGGAATAAACAATGAGCAGTTCTTC. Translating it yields CASSLSSGGGINNEQFF.

Here the CDR3 reads CAISKGEGNTGELFF. CDR3 DNA: TGTGCCATCAGTAAAGGGGAAGGGAACACCGGGGAGCTGTTTTTT. The gene calls are TRBV10-3 and TRBJ2-2; TRBD1 is a possible D gene (5 bases). Germline V gene data show CDR1 as ENHRY and CDR2 as SYGVKD. The CDR3 sequence is 15 residues long. Trimming took off 5 bases at V and 1 base at J, with 11 bases between the two ends.

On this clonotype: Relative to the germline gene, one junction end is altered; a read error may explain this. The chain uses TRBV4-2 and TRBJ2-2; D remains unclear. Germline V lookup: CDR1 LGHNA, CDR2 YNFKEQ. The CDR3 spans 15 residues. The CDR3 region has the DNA TGTGCCAGCAGCCAAGAGTCTTATAACACCGTGGAGCTGTTTTTT. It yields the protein CASSQESYNTVELFF.

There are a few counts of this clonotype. This CDR3 reads CASSLGGSDNQPQHF. The CDR3 DNA reads TGTGCCAGCAGCTTAGGGGGTTCCGACAATCAGCCCCAGCATTTT. The chain recombines TRBV7-9 with TRBJ1-5; D is unresolved. This CDR3 is built from 15 residues. V lost 1 base, J lost 3 bases, and 10 bases lay in between. The germline V gene has CDR1 SEHNR and CDR2 FQNEAQ (reference sequence).

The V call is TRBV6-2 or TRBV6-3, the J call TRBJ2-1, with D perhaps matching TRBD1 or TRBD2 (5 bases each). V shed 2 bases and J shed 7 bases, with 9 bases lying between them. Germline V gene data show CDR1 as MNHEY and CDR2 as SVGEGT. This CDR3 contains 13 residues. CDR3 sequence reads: CASSYRGPNEQFF. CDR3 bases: TGTGCCAGCAGTTACCGGGGCCCTAATGAGCAGTTCTTC.

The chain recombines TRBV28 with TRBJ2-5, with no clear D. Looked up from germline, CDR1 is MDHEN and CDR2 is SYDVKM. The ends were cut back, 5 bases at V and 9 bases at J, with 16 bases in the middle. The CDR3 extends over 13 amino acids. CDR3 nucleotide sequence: TGTGCCAGCAGTACAAACCTGGCAAGGGCCCAGTACTTC. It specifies CASSTNLARAQYF.

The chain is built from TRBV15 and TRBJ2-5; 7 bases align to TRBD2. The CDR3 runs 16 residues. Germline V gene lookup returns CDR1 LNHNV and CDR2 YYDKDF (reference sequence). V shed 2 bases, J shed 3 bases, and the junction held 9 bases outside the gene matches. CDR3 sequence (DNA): TGTGCCACCAGCAGACAAGGACTAGTACCCGAAGAGACCCAGTACTTC. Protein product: CATSRQGLVPEETQYF.

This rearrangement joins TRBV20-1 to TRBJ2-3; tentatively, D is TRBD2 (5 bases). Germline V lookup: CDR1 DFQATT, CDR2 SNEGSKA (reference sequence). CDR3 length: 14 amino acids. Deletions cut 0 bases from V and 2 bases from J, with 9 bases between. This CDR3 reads CSARDRRITDTQYF. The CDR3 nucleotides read TGCAGTGCTAGAGATAGGAGGATCACAGATACGCAGTATTTT.

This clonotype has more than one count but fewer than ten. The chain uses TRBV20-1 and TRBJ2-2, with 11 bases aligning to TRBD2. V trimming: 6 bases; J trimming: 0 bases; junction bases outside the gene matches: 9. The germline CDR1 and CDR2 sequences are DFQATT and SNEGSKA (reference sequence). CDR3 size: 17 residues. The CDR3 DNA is TGCAGTGCCCGTGGGACTAGCGGATCTGCGAACACCGGGGAGCTGTTTTTT. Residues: CSARGTSGSANTGELFF.

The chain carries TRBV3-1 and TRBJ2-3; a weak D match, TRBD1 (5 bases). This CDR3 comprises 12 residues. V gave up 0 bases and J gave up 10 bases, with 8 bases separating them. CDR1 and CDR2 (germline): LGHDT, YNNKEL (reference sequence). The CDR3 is CASSQDRVAQYF. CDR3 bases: TGTGCCAGCAGCCAAGACAGGGTAGCGCAGTATTTT.

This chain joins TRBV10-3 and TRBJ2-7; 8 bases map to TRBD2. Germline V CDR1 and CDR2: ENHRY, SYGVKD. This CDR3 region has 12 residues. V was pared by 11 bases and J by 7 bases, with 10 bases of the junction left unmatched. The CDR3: CASGGGPGEQYF. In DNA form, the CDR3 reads TGTGCCTCCGGCGGGGGGCCGGGGGAGCAGTACTTC.

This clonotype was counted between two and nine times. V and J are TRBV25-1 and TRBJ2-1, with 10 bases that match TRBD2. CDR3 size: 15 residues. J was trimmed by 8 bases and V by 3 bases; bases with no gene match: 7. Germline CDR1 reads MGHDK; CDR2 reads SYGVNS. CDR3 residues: CASSDPAGGTDEQFF. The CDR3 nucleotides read TGTGCCAGCAGTGATCCAGCGGGGGGGACGGATGAGCAGTTCTTC.